This is a list of T cell receptor beta chains from one sample in a study of shared clonotypes between healthy human individuals. Sequencing used immunoSEQ multiplex PCR; TCRdb keeps in-frame clones, though not all of them. The sample lists hundreds of thousands of clones; less than 98% were seen once. Sequenced sample: naive CD4+ T cells sorted from blood. These receptors came from a woman aged 25 to 39 in good health. Each CDR3 is given without its conserved first and last residue. Rows may omit the clone size; those that give it use once, few, many or a size class.

TRBV28	.	ASSFLAGGTGELF
TRBV28	.	ASSLGLEKLF
TRBV2	.	ASRPGSVSYEQY
TRBV2	.	ASKGTYEQY
TRBV7-2	.	ASSLEGRAYNEQF
TRBV5-4	.	ASSATMPNTEAF
TRBV30	.	AWSVGSGPYNEQF
TRBV6-5	.	ASSYSPGPIPDTQY
TRBV20-1	.	SASFRNEQF
TRBV27	.	ASSPDRGRGADTQY
TRBV5-1	.	ASSLVGTSIVTQY
TRBV4-1	.	ASSQEYSSGRGTGELF
TRBV5-1	.	ASSIAPDREYEQY
TRBV10-3	.	AISELPSGTGELF
TRBV5-1	.	ASSLARASGRVYNEQF
TRBV5-6	.	ASSFLAGGEETQY
TRBV15	.	ATSRPLWGQKRYNEQF
TRBV2	.	ASSEARLAGTLAGNNEQF
TRBV15	.	ATSFGRDRGLEQY
TRBV25-1	.	ASSVGGAYEQY
TRBV5-6	.	ASTKGVPGPDTQY
TRBV6-1	.	ASSTTSGSTDTQY
TRBV28	.	ASRPSGEGYGYT
TRBV11-3	.	ASSLGRGGYT
TRBV7-1	.	ASSLGAGTGRAYEQY
TRBV7-3	once	ASSSGLARNEQF
TRBV10-2	.	ASSDPGTTSGEQF
TRBV7-9	.	ASSGAALAGGSYEQY